This TCR beta chain was observed in a study of blood T cell repertoires in COVID-19. Across the whole study: Researchers got acute and convalescent COVID-19 samples from the United States, Italy and Spain. T cells, B-cell-depleted T cells, or PBMCs supplied cDNA or gDNA.

Authors' data handling: Reference gene primer amplification in the assay estimated nucleated cell counts. The protocol was immunoSEQ multiplex PCR, while the TCRdb copy is restricted to in-frame clones and leaves out a portion. The DNA was the basis for D and trimming; V, J and clone size are from that table. The sample holds roughly 7,500 clones, roughly 70% seen once. The CDR3 sequence is 15 residues long. With 1 base clipped from V and 5 bases from J, the junction kept 2 bases outside the gene matches. Germline CDR1 is KGHDR and CDR2 is SFDVKD. The chain joins TRBV24-1 to TRBJ2-2; 8 bases map to TRBD1. The sequence came from a human donor in a cohort sampled during active COVID-19. The source material was peripheral blood. The CDR3 reads CATSDFGQGTGELFF. The DNA of the CDR3 is TGTGCCACCAGTGATTTTGGACAGGGAACCGGGGAGCTGTTTTTT.